The 18 T cell receptor beta chains reported below all come from one sample, sequenced in a study of T cell responses to AZD1222 COVID-19 vaccine. Using immunoSEQ multiplex PCR, the repertoire was profiled, and TCRdb retains in-frame clones only, with some absent. The sample holds 130,000 to 150,000 clones, 88% seen once. The material sequenced was peripheral blood, taken on day 0 of AZD1222 vaccination. These receptors all come from an adult in good health.

The rearrangement links TRBV6-5 to TRBJ2-7, with 7 bases fitting TRBD1. CDR3 size: 16 residues. The ends lost 7 bases at V and 5 bases at J; junction bases unmatched: 17. Germline V gene lookup returns CDR1 MNHEY and CDR2 SVGAGI. For the CDR3, the DNA is TGTGCCAGCACCTACTCGGCGACAGGGAATAGCCACGAGCAGTACTTC. It is translated as CASTYSATGNSHEQYF.

This rearrangement joins TRBV5-6 to TRBJ1-4; no firm D call. Trimming cost V 4 bases and J 7 bases, with 17 bases left between them. Germline lookup yields CDR1 SGHDT and CDR2 YYEEEE. The CDR3 spans 15 residues. This chain's CDR3 is CASSQLGPLGEKLFF. The CDR3 region has the DNA TGTGCCAGCAGCCAACTGGGCCCCCTTGGTGAAAAACTGTTTTTT.

The V and J genes are TRBV2 and TRBJ2-7; 7 nucleotides align to TRBD1. Germline-derived CDR1 and CDR2 are SNHLY and FYNNEI. Germline trimming cut 2 bases from V and 5 bases from J; bases unmatched to any gene: 6. The CDR3 sequence is 14 residues long. The CDR3 DNA reads as TGTGCCAGCAGTGAAAACAGGGGCGGCCACGAGCAGTACTTC. Translating gives CASSENRGGHEQYF.

The chain is built from TRBV28 and TRBJ1-5, with 7 bases lining up with TRBD1. The CDR3 consists of 14 residues. CDR1 is MDHEN and CDR2 is SYDVKM in the germline V gene. V gave up 6 bases and J gave up 3 bases; unmatched junction bases: 5. The CDR3 DNA is TGTGCCAGCAGCCCAGGGGGGAACAATCAGCCCCAGCATTTT. Translating gives CASSPGGNNQPQHF. The full variable domain, with the rest looked up from reference TRBV28 and TRBJ1-5, is DVKVTQSSRYLVKRTGEKVFLECVQDMDHENMFWYRQDPGLGLRLIYFSYDVKMKEKGDIPEGYSVSREKKERFSLILESASTNQTSMYLCASSPGGNNQPQHFGDGTRLSIL.

The chain recombines TRBV30 with TRBJ1-2; D unresolved. This CDR3 spans 12 amino acids. CDR1 and CDR2 from the germline V gene are GTSNPN and SVGIG (reference sequence). V gave up 0 bases and J gave up 3 bases, with 5 bases separating them. DNA of the CDR3: TGTGCCTGGAGTGTTTCGGACTATGGCTACACCTTC. Translation: CAWSVSDYGYTF.

In its sample, this clone was seen once. V gene TRBV7-2 combines with J gene TRBJ2-1, with D unclear. The CDR3 sequence is 15 residues long. Germline CDR1 reads SGHTA; CDR2 reads FQGNSA. Trimming pared 4 bases from V and 0 bases from J, leaving 10 bases between. The CDR3 is CASSSAPSSYNEQFF. In DNA form, the CDR3 reads TGTGCCAGCAGCTCGGCCCCCAGCTCCTACAATGAGCAGTTCTTC.

The chain joins TRBV18 to TRBJ1-2; TRBD1 might be the D (6 bases). The ends were cut back, 5 bases at V and 7 bases at J, with 17 bases in the middle. The germline V gene encodes CDR1 KGHSH and CDR2 LQKENI. This CDR3 spans 14 amino acids. CDR3 DNA sequence: TGTGCCAGCTCAGTCGACAGGAGATCGGCTGGCTACACCTTC. Its protein product is CASSVDRRSAGYTF. Full variable domain (missing parts from reference TRBV18 and TRBJ1-2): NAGVMQNPRHLVRRRGQEARLRCSPMKGHSHVYWYRQLPEEGLKFMVYLQKENIIDESGMPKERFSAEFPKEGPSILRIQQVVRGDSAAYFCASSVDRRSAGYTFGSGTRLTVV.

This sequence joins TRBV5-1 and TRBJ2-7; weak D call: TRBD2 (5 bases). The V end was cut by 4 bases, the J end by 1 base, with 12 bases between. This CDR3 is 14 amino acids long. Germline CDR1 SGHRS, CDR2 YFSETQ. Here the CDR3 DNA reads TGCGCCAGCAGCAATCCGGGATTGTCCTACGAGCAGTACTTC. Translated: CASSNPGLSYEQYF. The full variable domain, in which reference TRBV5-1 and TRBJ2-7 provide the parts outside the CDR3, is KAGVTQTPRYLIKTRGQQVTLSCSPISGHRSVSWYQQTPGQGLQFLFEYFSETQRNKGNFPGRFSGRQFSNSRSEMNVSTLELGDSALYLCASSNPGLSYEQYFGPGTRLTVT.

V and J are TRBV11-3 and TRBJ2-5, with 7 bases aligning to TRBD1. Germline V gives CDR1 SGHNT, CDR2 YENEEA. The CDR3 is made up of 14 amino acids. V lost 5 bases, J lost 5 bases, and 8 bases stayed unmatched. The CDR3 DNA follows: TGTGCCAGCAGCCAAGGGGGCTCGGGCGAGACCCAGTACTTC. Its protein product is CASSQGGSGETQYF. The whole variable domain, filled in from reference TRBV11-3 and TRBJ2-5, reads EAGVVQSPRYKIIEKKQPVAFWCNPISGHNTLYWYLQNLGQGPELLIRYENEEAVDDSQLPKDRFSAERLKGVDSTLKIQPAELGDSAVYLCASSQGGSGETQYFGPGTRLLVL.

The genes are TRBV3-1 (or the pseudogene TRBV3-2) and TRBJ2-5, with 13 bases identical to TRBD2. Germline trimming cut 4 bases from V and 3 bases from J; bases unmatched to any gene: 2. Germline assignment: CDR1 LGHDT and CDR2 YNNKEL (reference sequence). The CDR3 has 15 amino acids. CDR3 DNA: TGTGCCAGCAGCCGGACTAGCGGGGGTGAAGAGACCCAGTACTTC. Its protein is CASSRTSGGEETQYF.

The chain has TRBV5-8 and TRBJ2-3; a possible D gene is TRBD1 (5 bases). Trimming cost V 0 bases and J 6 bases, with 8 bases left between them. Germline lookup yields CDR1 SGHTS and CDR2 YDEGEE. The CDR3 extends over 13 amino acids. CDR3 region: CASSLVTADTQYF. The CDR3 DNA is TGTGCCAGCAGCTTGGTGACAGCGGATACGCAGTATTTT.

The chain uses TRBV10-3 and TRBJ1-5, with unresolved D. CDR3 length equals 13 residues. The germline CDR1 and CDR2 sequences are ENHRY and SYGVKD. Trimming stripped 10 bases from V and 2 bases from J, with 12 bases between. The DNA of the CDR3 is TGTGCCAGCACGGGGAGGGGCAATCAGCCCCAGCATTTT. Translating it yields CASTGRGNQPQHF.

There are a few counts of this clone. The rearrangement uses TRBV2 and TRBJ2-3, with D maybe TRBD1 (7 bases). In germline, CDR1 is SNHLY, CDR2 FYNNEI. V gave up 6 bases and J gave up 0 bases, with 10 bases separating them. The CDR3 length is 14 residues. The DNA for the CDR3 is TGTGCCAGCAGCCCAGGGGGGAGCACAGATACGCAGTATTTT. As protein: CASSPGGSTDTQYF.

The CDR3 DNA follows: TGTGCCAGTAATGCGGGGCTAACAAGCAATCAGCCCCAGCATTTT. Encoded protein: CASNAGLTSNQPQHF. The chain combines TRBV19 with TRBJ1-5; a possible D gene is TRBD1 (5 bases). V lost 7 bases and J 1 base, leaving 14 bases between the germline ends. The CDR3 is 15 amino acids. CDR1 is LNHDA and CDR2 is SQIVND in the germline V gene (reference sequence).

This rearrangement joins TRBV18 to TRBJ1-3; D is undetermined. In germline, CDR1 is KGHSH, CDR2 LQKENI. The length of the CDR3 is 17 residues. Trimming took 4 bases from V and 4 from J, leaving 20 bases between them. The chain's CDR3 is CASSLETPQTGGNTIYF. CDR3 coding DNA: TGTGCCAGCTCACTTGAGACTCCACAGACTGGGGGAAACACCATATATTTT.

This chain links TRBV5-8 with TRBJ1-1, with D uncertain. The V gene's germline CDR1 is SGHTS and CDR2 YDEGEE. This CDR3 has 15 amino acids. Between the trimmed V and J ends, which lost 4 bases and 2 bases, there was a span of 15 bases. The CDR3 spells CASSPRQTGNTEAFF. CDR3 sequence (DNA): TGTGCCAGCAGCCCTCGGCAGACGGGCAACACTGAAGCTTTCTTT.

This chain links TRBV7-8 with TRBJ2-3, with TRBD1 as a possible D gene (7 bases). V was cut by 6 bases and J by 2 bases, with 15 bases left in between. Germline assignment: CDR1 SGHVS and CDR2 FQNEAQ. This CDR3 is built from 15 residues. The CDR3 here is CASSPGDSLTDTQYF. CDR3 sequence (DNA): TGTGCCAGCAGTCCGGGGGACAGCCTCACAGATACGCAGTATTTT.

Note on this clone: Distinct nucleotide sequences in the sample also encode this CDR3. This sequence joins TRBV2 and TRBJ1-2, with D uncertain. Trimming shortened V by 4 bases and J by 4 bases, and 7 bases separated the two germline ends. Germline CDR1 reads SNHLY; CDR2 reads FYNNEI. The CDR3 loop spans 12 amino acids. Here the CDR3 reads CASSGTAYGYTF. The CDR3 nucleotides are TGTGCCAGCAGTGGGACGGCCTATGGCTACACCTTC.